This T cell receptor beta chain was sequenced during a study of blood T cells in healthy people across ages. The use of a sample-barcoded 5' primer and a J-beta primer mix characterized a second PCR of about 6 to 12 cycles. Each CDR3 protein is one row after TCRdb ran MiXCR on the 5' RACE reads. The table lists 1.5 million to 2 million distinct CDR3 sequences, roughly 49% of them singletons. Germline V gene sequence: CDR1 LGHNA, CDR2 YSLEER. The V end lost 1 base, the J end lost 5 bases, and 8 bases lay between the germline ends. The CDR3 has 13 amino acids. The rearrangement joins TRBV4-3 to TRBJ1-2; D is ambiguous. This receptor was identified in a middle-aged woman in good health. Sequenced sample: blood. In DNA, the CDR3 is TGCGCCAGCAGCCAAGGGTCAGCGTATGGCTACACCTTC. Translating it yields CASSQGSAYGYTF.